This T cell receptor beta chain was observed in a study of T cell repertoires in ileal Crohn's disease. This clone was found once. Some clones are missing from TCRdb's copy, which holds only in-frame ones; the method was immunoSEQ multiplex PCR. The data show about 13,000 clones, about 70% seen once. The CDR3 runs to 16 residues. The ends were cut back, 3 bases at V and 1 base at J, with 15 bases in the middle. In germline, CDR1 is MDHEN, CDR2 SYDVKM. Material for sequencing was ileal tissue. The chain carries TRBV28 and TRBJ1-1, with D tentatively TRBD1 (6 bases). This clonotype originated in an adult with Crohn's disease. The DNA of the CDR3 is TGTGCCAGCAGTTTGAGACAGGCGAGTGGGAACACTGAAGCTTTCTTT. Translated, it gives CASSLRQASGNTEAFF.